This T cell receptor beta chain was captured in a study of cytomegalovirus exposure and HLA in healthy donors. Germline trimming cut 5 bases from V and 2 bases from J; bases unmatched to any gene: 8. CDR3 length: 15 residues. The germline gives CDR1 MNHNS, CDR2 SASEGT. Each of the donors was a healthy bone marrow donor. Primers for the PCR totalled 60 Vbeta and 13 Jbeta. In the original analysis: In a later analysis, about 11 million of 65 million to 90 million unique beta chains occurred in at least two donors. This table comes from immunoSEQ multiplex PCR, and its TCRdb copy is limited to in-frame clones, with some not included. The V and J calls and the clone size are those of that table, but D and trimming were determined from the DNA. This sample has 150,000 to 200,000 clones, with roughly 87% found just once. This clone was detected a few times. Its antigen is still unknown. Findings and caveats of the study: Some V segments could not be told apart, so they were left out, TRBV6-2 and TRBV6-3 among them. The study put around 180 TCR beta chains on its list as cytomegalovirus-associated.

V gene TRBV6-1 combines with J gene TRBJ2-7; TRBD1 matches 8 bases. The material sequenced was PBMCs. The TCR was taken from a boy aged 2-9 years in good health and CMV-seronegative. The CDR3 bases are TGTGCCAGCAGTTCGACAGGGGACGCTCCCTACGAGCAGTACTTC. Protein: CASSSTGDAPYEQYF.